Below are 19 T cell receptor beta chains sequenced from a single sample in a study of beta chain features in type 1 diabetes. The study reverse transcribed the entire isolated RNA, so it sequenced expressed TCRB transcripts. Data came from immunoSEQ multiplex PCR; TCRdb stores just in-frame clones and leaves some out. The table records a few hundred thousand clones, approximately 30% of them present only once. Specimen: naive CD4+ T cells from blood. The receptors originated from a man between 18 and 35 years old in good health.

This clone has just a few counts. V and J are TRBV6-5 and TRBJ2-1; D may be TRBD1 (6 bases). V was clipped by 5 bases and J by 6 bases, with 11 bases between them. From germline, CDR1 is MNHEY and CDR2 SVGAGI. The CDR3 spans 13 residues. CDR3 nucleotides: TGTGCCAGCAGTGCCGGACAGCTCAATGAGCAGTTCTTC. Protein sequence: CASSAGQLNEQFF.

This clone was picked up a small number of times. The rearrangement joins TRBV30 to TRBJ2-7; perhaps D is TRBD1 or TRBD2 (5 bases each). The V and J ends lost 0 bases and 4 bases respectively, with 7 bases between them. This CDR3 is 12 amino acids long. Germline CDR1 GTSNPN, CDR2 SVGIG (reference sequence). Here the CDR3 reads CAWSVGVYEQYF. CDR3 DNA sequence: TGTGCCTGGAGTGTGGGGGTTTACGAGCAGTACTTC.

With respect to this clone: Other DNA sequences of this sample code for an identical CDR3. V gene TRBV7-2 combines with J gene TRBJ2-3, with TRBD2 identical over 8 bases. The CDR3 is made up of 14 amino acids. Per the germline V gene, CDR1 is SGHTA and CDR2 is FQGNSA. V was clipped by 3 bases and J by 3 bases; unmatched bases: 2. CDR3 coding DNA: TGTGCCAGCAGCTTTACTAGCGGAACAGATACGCAGTATTTT. This codes for CASSFTSGTDTQYF.

The chain recombines TRBV5-4 with TRBJ2-5, with a possible D match to TRBD2 (6 bases). CDR1 is SGHNT, CDR2 YYREEE, per germline (reference sequence). V was pared by 2 bases and J by 5 bases, with 13 bases between. The length of the CDR3 is 14 residues. In DNA, the CDR3 is TGTGCCAGCAGCTTACGAACCGCGGGGGAGACCCAGTACTTC. It translates to CASSLRTAGETQYF.

The CDR3 DNA reads as TGTGCCAGCAGCGCAACAGGGGCGGCCACCGGGGAGCTGTTTTTT. Its translation is CASSATGAATGELFF. The V call is TRBV9, the J call TRBJ2-2; 7 bases are a match to TRBD1. The germline V gene has CDR1 SGDLS and CDR2 YYNGEE. V shed 3 bases and J 4 bases; nucleotides not matched to a gene: 6. This CDR3 comprises 15 residues.

This clone has just a few counts. The chain combines TRBV15 with TRBJ2-1; 11 bases are shared with TRBD2. V gave up 2 bases and J gave up 5 bases; unmatched junction bases: 8. CDR1 and CDR2 (germline): LNHNV, YYDKDF (reference sequence). The CDR3 runs to 17 residues. CDR3 in amino acids: CATSRPPGLAGDNEQFF. CDR3 nucleotide sequence: TGTGCCACCAGCAGACCCCCCGGACTAGCGGGTGACAATGAGCAGTTCTTC.

The CDR3 reads CASSQGVRDAQYF. DNA for the CDR3: TGTGCCAGCAGCCAAGGGGTAAGGGACGCTCAGTACTTC. This chain joins TRBV4-2 and TRBJ2-4; D is perhaps TRBD1 or TRBD2 (5 bases each). Germline CDR1 reads LGHNA; CDR2 reads YNFKEQ. The CDR3 length is 13 residues. V lost 1 base and J lost 12, with 13 bases in between.

This clone was seen more than once but under ten times. V and J are TRBV7-9 and TRBJ2-4, with D possibly matching TRBD1 (6 bases). The CDR3 has 15 residues. The germline gives CDR1 SEHNR, CDR2 FQNEAQ (reference sequence). Trimming shortened V by 5 bases and J by 3 bases, and 14 bases separated the two germline ends. CDR3 protein: CASSQITGSKNIQYF. In DNA, the CDR3 is TGTGCCAGCAGCCAAATTACAGGGAGCAAAAACATTCAGTACTTC.

The chain recombines TRBV5-1 with TRBJ2-1; 9 bases are a match to TRBD1. The CDR3 has 15 residues. V lost 4 bases to trimming and J lost 2 bases; unmatched junction nucleotides: 4. CDR1 SGHRS and CDR2 YFSETQ come from the germline V gene. In nucleotides, the CDR3 is TGCGCCAGCAGCGCACAGGGGGCTACCTACAATGAGCAGTTCTTC. It specifies CASSAQGATYNEQFF.

This clone has more than one count but fewer than ten. The chain combines TRBV18 with TRBJ1-5, with D unresolved. V lost 3 bases and J 5 bases, leaving 8 bases between the germline ends. The CDR3 runs 13 residues. The germline gives CDR1 KGHSH, CDR2 LQKENI. The CDR3 here is CASSPLTDQPQHF. DNA of the CDR3: TGTGCCAGCTCACCCTTGACTGATCAGCCCCAGCATTTT.

The chain uses TRBV15 and TRBJ2-4; the match to TRBD1 covers 7 bases. This CDR3 is 18 amino acids long. Germline CDR1 and CDR2: LNHNV and YYDKDF (reference sequence). Germline trimming cut 5 bases from V and 0 bases from J; bases unmatched to any gene: 13. The CDR3 sequence is CATSPRTGPGIAKNIQYF. The CDR3 DNA reads TGTGCCACCAGCCCTCGGACAGGCCCAGGGATAGCCAAAAACATTCAGTACTTC.

This chain connects TRBV2 to TRBJ2-2, with a weak D call TRBD2 (6 bases). The CDR3 is 14 amino acids. With 6 bases removed from V and 4 bases from J, the gap between germline ends came to 12 bases. Germline-derived CDR1 and CDR2 are SNHLY and FYNNEI. CDR3 sequence: CASRTRVGTGELFF. DNA for the CDR3: TGTGCCAGCAGGACTAGAGTGGGCACCGGGGAGCTGTTTTTT.

V usage is TRBV5-6 and J usage is TRBJ2-7; a possible D gene is TRBD2 (6 bases). The length of the CDR3 is 14 residues. The germline V gene encodes CDR1 SGHDT and CDR2 YYEEEE. Between the trimmed V and J ends, which lost 1 base and 4 bases, there was a span of 12 bases. The CDR3 sequence: CASSLLRERYEQYF. The CDR3 coding sequence is TGTGCCAGCAGCTTGCTTCGGGAGAGGTACGAGCAGTACTTC.

This clone was counted only a few times. The chain employs TRBV30 and TRBJ1-4; TRBD1 might be the D (5 bases). The germline V gene has CDR1 GTSNPN and CDR2 SVGIG (reference sequence). With 5 bases removed from V and 2 bases from J, the gap between germline ends came to 9 bases. The CDR3 runs 13 residues. The CDR3 DNA reads TGTGCCTGGCAAGGGGCTACTAATGAAAAACTGTTTTTT. This encodes CAWQGATNEKLFF.

Written as DNA, the CDR3 is TGCGCCAGCAGCTTGGAGGGGGCCCAAGAGACCCAGTACTTC. This encodes CASSLEGAQETQYF. J is TRBJ2-5 and V is TRBV5-1; 7 nucleotides align to TRBD1. Germline V gives CDR1 SGHRS, CDR2 YFSETQ. The V and J ends lost 0 bases and 1 base, in that order; junction bases with no gene match: 0. There are 14 residues in the CDR3.

The chain is built from TRBV7-2 and TRBJ2-1; D is undetermined. In germline, CDR1 is SGHTA, CDR2 FQGNSA. CDR3 size: 14 residues. V dropped 0 bases and J dropped 4 bases, with 7 bases sitting between them. CDR3 region: CASSLAGPYNEQFF. The CDR3 DNA sequence: TGTGCCAGCAGCTTAGCCGGCCCTTACAATGAGCAGTTCTTC. Together with reference TRBV7-2 and TRBJ2-1, the CDR3 gives the full variable domain: GAGVSQSPSNKVTEKGKDVELRCDPISGHTALYWYRQSLGQGLEFLIYFQGNSAPDKSGLPSDRFSAERTGGSVSTLTIQRTQQEDSAVYLCASSLAGPYNEQFFGPGTRLTVL.

The chain links TRBV15 to TRBJ2-2, with a possible D match to TRBD1 (5 bases). Trimming stripped 3 bases from V and 4 bases from J, with 9 bases between. The CDR3 has 14 residues. Germline CDR1 reads LNHNV; CDR2 reads YYDKDF (reference sequence). As DNA, the CDR3 is TGTGCCACCAGCAGGGTTGGGGCCACCGGGGAGCTGTTTTTT. It codes for CATSRVGATGELFF.

This clone was detected a few times. The sample contains more than one DNA sequence encoding this CDR3. V usage is TRBV29-1 and J usage is TRBJ1-4, with 9 bases lining up with TRBD1. V gave up 5 bases and J gave up 6 bases; unmatched junction bases: 4. Germline CDR1 is SQVTM and CDR2 is ANQGSEA. The CDR3 totals 13 residues. Here the CDR3 reads CSVTGQGDEKLFF. The DNA for the CDR3 is TGCAGCGTTACGGGACAGGGTGATGAAAAACTGTTTTTT.

This chain uses TRBV7-9 with TRBJ2-3; 9 bases are shared with TRBD2. V shed 5 bases, J shed 4 bases, and the junction held 7 bases outside the gene matches. CDR3 length: 15 amino acids. The germline V gene encodes CDR1 SEHNR and CDR2 FQNEAQ (reference sequence). The chain's CDR3 is CASSLVAGGADTQYF. CDR3 nucleotides: TGTGCCAGCAGCCTTGTTGCGGGAGGGGCAGATACGCAGTATTTT.